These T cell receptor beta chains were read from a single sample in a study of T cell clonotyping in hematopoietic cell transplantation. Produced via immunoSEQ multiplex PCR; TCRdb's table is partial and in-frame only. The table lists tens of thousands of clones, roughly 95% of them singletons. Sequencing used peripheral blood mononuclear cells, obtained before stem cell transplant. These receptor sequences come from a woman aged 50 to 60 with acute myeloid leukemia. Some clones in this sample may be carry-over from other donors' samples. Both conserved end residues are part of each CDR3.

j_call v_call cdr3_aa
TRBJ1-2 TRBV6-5 CASKFGVGYGYTF
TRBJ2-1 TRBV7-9 CASSPREGRYNEQFF
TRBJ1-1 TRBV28 CASSQPGQTNTEAFF
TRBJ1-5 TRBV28 CASSPGTGGINQPQHF
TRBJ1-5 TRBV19 CASSTRTGVSNQPQHF
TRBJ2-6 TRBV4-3 CASSQDGTGNPGANVLTF
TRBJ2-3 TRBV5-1 CASSFFSTDTQYF
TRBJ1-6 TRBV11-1 CASSFDGFNNSPLHF
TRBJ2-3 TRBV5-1 CASSLGETITDTQYF
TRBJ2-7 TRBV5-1 CASSWTGTATYEQYF
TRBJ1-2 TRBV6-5 CASSRDRLDYTF
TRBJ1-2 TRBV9 CASSVLGGGYTF
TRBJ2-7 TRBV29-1 CSVRGGRSSYEQYF
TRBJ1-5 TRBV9 CASSARTGLEPQHF
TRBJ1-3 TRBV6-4 CASSDSGDPGNTIYF
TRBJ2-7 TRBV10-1 CASSRGYEQYF
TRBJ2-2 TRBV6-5 CASRKTATGELFF
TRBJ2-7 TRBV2 CASSRSTGTLEQYF
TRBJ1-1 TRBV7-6 CASSLSPTGATEAFF
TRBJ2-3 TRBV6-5 CASSRDRSGTDTQYF
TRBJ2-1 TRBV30 CAWRARPLAGGGNEQFF
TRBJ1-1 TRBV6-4 CAARPEAGTEAFF
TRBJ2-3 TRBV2 CASTPYVGSTDTQYF
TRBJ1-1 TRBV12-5 CASGLVGTQAFF
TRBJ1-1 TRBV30 CAWTRDVEAFF
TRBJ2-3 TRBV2 CASSGLRLAGVTDTQYF
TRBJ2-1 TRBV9 CASSVAETPRSPYNEQFF
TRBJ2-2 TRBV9 CASSVRTSTGELFF
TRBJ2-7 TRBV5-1 CASSLSRSYEQYF
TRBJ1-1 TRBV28 CASSLRGYRGGTEAFF
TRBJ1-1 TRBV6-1 CASSVGGYTEAFF
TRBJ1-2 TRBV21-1 CASPSGARDYGYTF
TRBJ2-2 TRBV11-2 CASSLSVLAGRFF
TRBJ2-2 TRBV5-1 CASSSAGTDNTGELFF
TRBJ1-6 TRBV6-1 CASSEMGVAVTPLHF
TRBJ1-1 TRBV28 CASIRQGGNTEAFF
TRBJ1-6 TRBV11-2 CASSRRDQGGSPLHF
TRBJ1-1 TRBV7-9 CASSLGINTEAFF
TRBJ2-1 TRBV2 CASSIGLVGNNEQFF
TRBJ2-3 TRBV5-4 CASSSQRETDTQYF
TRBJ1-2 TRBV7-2 CASTRQVKNYGYTF
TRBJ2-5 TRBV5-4 CASSSGGQQETQYF
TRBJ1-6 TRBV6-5 CASSYRGAPLHF
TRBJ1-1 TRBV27 CASSLAPGTTEAFF
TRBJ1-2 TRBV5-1 CASSLDRAYGYTF
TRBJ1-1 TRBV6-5 CASSPQGALNTEAFF
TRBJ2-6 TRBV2 CARGQRGSGANVLTF
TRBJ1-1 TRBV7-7 CASSQDSNTEAFF
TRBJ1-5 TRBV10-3 CAISMDGSNQPQHF
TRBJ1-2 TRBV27 CASSSPGTGLYGYTF
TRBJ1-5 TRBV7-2 CASSLAADYSNQPQHF
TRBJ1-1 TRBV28 CASSSGTGVTEAFF
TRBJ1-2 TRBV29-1 CSVSGVTNYGYTF
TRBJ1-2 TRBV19 CASRLTGLVDGYTF
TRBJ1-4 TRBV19 CASSGWGRTNEKLFF
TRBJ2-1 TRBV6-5 CASTKGQGANEQFF
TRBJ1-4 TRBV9 CASSASGRAGEKLFF